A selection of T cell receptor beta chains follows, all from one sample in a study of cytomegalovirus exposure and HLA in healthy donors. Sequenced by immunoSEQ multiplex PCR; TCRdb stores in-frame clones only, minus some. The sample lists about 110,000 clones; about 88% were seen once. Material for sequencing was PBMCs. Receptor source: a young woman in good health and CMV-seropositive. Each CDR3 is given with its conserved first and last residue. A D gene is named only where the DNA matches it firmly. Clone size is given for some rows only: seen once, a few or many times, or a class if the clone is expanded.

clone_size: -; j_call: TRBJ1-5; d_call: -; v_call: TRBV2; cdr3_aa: CASSETQISNQPQHF; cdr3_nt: TGTGCCAGCAGTGAGACACAGATTAGCAATCAGCCCCAGCATTTT
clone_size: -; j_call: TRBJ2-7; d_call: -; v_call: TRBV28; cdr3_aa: CASSFAGTYEQYF; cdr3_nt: TGTGCCAGCAGTTTCGCGGGCACCTACGAGCAGTACTTC
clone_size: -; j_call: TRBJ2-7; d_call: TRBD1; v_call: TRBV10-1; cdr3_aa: CASSSGQRPYEQYF; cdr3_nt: TGCGCCAGCAGTTCGGGACAGCGACCCTACGAGCAGTACTTC
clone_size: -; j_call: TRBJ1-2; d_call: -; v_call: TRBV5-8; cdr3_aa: CASSLLPQRDYGYTF; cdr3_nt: TGTGCCAGCAGCTTGTTGCCACAGCGGGACTATGGCTACACCTTC
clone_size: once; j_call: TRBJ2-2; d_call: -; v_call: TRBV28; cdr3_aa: CASSRANRDTGELFF; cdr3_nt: TGTGCCAGCAGCCGGGCCAACAGGGACACCGGGGAGCTGTTTTTT
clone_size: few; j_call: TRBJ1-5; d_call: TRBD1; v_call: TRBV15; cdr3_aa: CATSRDGQGGQPQHF; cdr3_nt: TGTGCCACCAGCAGAGATGGACAGGGTGGGCAGCCCCAGCATTTT
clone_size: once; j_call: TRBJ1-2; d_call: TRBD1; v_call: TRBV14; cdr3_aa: CASSQDGQGPYGYTF; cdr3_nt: TGTGCCAGCAGCCAAGACGGACAGGGTCCCTATGGCTACACCTTC
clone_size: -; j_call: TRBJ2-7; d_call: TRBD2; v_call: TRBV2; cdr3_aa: CASSALAGGPYEQYF; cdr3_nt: TGTGCCAGCAGTGCCCTAGCGGGGGGGCCCTACGAGCAGTACTTC
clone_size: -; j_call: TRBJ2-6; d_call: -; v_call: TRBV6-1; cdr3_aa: CASEITGEGANVLTF; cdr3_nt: TGTGCCAGCGAGATTACAGGTGAAGGGGCCAACGTCCTGACTTTC
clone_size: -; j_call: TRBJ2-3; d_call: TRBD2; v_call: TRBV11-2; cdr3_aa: CASSSPGLATRHTQYF; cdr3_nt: TGTGCCAGCAGCTCTCCGGGACTAGCGACCCGTCATACGCAGTATTTT
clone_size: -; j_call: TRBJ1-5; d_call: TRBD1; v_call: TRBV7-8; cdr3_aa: CASSPGTVNQPQHF; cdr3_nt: TGTGCCAGCAGCCCAGGGACAGTCAATCAGCCCCAGCATTTT
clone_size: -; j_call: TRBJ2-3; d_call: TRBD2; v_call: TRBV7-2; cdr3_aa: CASTPRGGSTDTQYF; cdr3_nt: TGTGCCAGCACCCCCCGGGGGGGCAGCACAGATACGCAGTATTTT
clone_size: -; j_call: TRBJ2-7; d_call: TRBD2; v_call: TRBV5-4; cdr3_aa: CASSPWTSGGYEQYF; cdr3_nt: TGTGCCAGCAGCCCCTGGACTAGCGGGGGCTACGAGCAGTACTTC
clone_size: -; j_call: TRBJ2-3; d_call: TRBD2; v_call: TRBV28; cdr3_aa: CASSFGLAGAFSTDTQYF; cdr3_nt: TGTGCCAGCAGTTTCGGACTAGCGGGGGCCTTTAGCACAGATACGCAGTATTTT
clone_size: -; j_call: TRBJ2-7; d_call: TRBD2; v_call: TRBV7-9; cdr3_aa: CASSTGTIYEQYF; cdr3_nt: TGTGCCAGCAGCACCGGGACTATCTACGAGCAGTACTTC
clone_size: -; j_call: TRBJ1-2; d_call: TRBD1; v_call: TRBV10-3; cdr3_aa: CAISVGDRGLNYGYTF; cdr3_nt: TGTGCCATCAGTGTGGGGGACAGGGGGCTTAACTATGGCTACACCTTC
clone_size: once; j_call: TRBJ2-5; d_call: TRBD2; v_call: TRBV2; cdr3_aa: CASSGIGGLAGLTQETQYF; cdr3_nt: TGTGCCAGCAGTGGTATAGGGGGACTAGCGGGCCTTACACAAGAGACCCAGTACTTC
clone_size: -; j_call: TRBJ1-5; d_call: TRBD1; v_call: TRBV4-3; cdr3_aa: CASSQGTGVDQPQHF; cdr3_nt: TGCGCCAGCAGCCAGGGGACAGGGGTCGATCAGCCCCAGCATTTT
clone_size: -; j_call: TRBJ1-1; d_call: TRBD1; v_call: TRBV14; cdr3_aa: CASSLGTQGTEAFF; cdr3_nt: TGTGCCAGCAGCCTCGGGACACAGGGGACTGAAGCTTTCTTT
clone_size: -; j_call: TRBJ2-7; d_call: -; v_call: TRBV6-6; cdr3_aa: CATSAGNYEQYF; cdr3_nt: TGTGCCACCTCGGCAGGGAACTACGAGCAGTACTTC
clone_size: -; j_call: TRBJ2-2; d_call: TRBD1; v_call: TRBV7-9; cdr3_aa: CASSLETGVRELFF; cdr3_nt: TGTGCCAGCAGCTTGGAGACAGGGGTTCGGGAGCTGTTTTTT
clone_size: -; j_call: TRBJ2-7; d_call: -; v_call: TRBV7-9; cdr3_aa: CATTGLQRPAYYEQYF; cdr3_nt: TGTGCCACCACGGGACTCCAAAGGCCGGCCTACTACGAGCAGTACTTC
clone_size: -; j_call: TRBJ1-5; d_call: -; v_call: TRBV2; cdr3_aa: CASNPLLQDQPQHF; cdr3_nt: TGTGCCAGCAACCCCCTTCTGCAGGATCAGCCCCAGCATTTT
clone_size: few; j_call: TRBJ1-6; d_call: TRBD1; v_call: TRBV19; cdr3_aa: CASSPGGSPLHF; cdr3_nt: TGTGCCAGTAGCCCAGGGGGTTCACCCCTCCACTTT
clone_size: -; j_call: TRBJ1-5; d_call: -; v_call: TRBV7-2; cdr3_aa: CASSSPGGRYSNQPQHF; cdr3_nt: TGTGCCAGCAGCTCCCCCGGCGGGAGATATAGCAATCAGCCCCAGCATTTT
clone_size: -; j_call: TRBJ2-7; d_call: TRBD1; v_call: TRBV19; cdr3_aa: CASSEGAEEQYF; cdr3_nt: TGTGCCAGTAGTGAGGGGGCAGAAGAGCAGTACTTC
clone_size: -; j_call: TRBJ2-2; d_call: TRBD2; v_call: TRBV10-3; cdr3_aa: CAITSSGGAWTGELFF; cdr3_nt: TGTGCCATCACGTCTAGCGGGGGGGCGTGGACCGGGGAGCTGTTTTTT